Presented here are 3 T cell receptor beta chains from one specimen sequenced in a study of blood T cell repertoires in COVID-19. This table comes from immunoSEQ multiplex PCR, and its TCRdb copy is limited to in-frame clones, with some not included. The profile shows some 400,000 clones, roughly nine tenths of them singletons. Material: PBMCs or T cells enriched from blood (not recorded which). These receptors came from a woman aged 35 to 49 who had been exposed to COVID-19.

This sequence joins TRBV27 and TRBJ2-1; 13 nucleotides agree with TRBD2. Germline V gives CDR1 MNHEY, CDR2 SMNVEV (reference sequence). The V segment lost 4 bases and the J segment 7 bases; nucleotides outside the gene matches: 13. The CDR3 is 18 amino acids. The CDR3 DNA sequence: TGTGCCAGCAGTTCAACCACCGGACTAGCGGGAGCTAGGAATGAGCAGTTCTTC. It is translated as CASSSTTGLAGARNEQFF.

V and J are TRBV3-1 (or the pseudogene TRBV3-2) and TRBJ1-5; D is uncertain. The germline V and J ends were trimmed by 3 bases and 2 bases, with 8 bases remaining between them. This CDR3 is built from 14 residues. Germline V gene lookup returns CDR1 LGHDT and CDR2 YNNKEL (reference sequence). The CDR3 bases are TGTGCCAGCAGCCAGCGGGTTGGCAATCAGCCCCAGCATTTT. This translates into CASSQRVGNQPQHF.

This chain uses TRBV14 with TRBJ1-2; the D is unclear. The CDR3 is 13 amino acids. The germline V gene encodes CDR1 SGHDN and CDR2 FVKESK. V lost 4 bases, J lost 7 bases, and 13 bases lay in between. The chain's CDR3 is CASSLLLRSGYTF. The CDR3 DNA is TGTGCCAGCAGCCTCCTGTTGAGAAGTGGCTACACCTTC.